The clone carrying this T cell receptor (beta chain) was observed many times. Its cognate antigen is unknown. Bulk TCR libraries were made with methods that had been previously described and with listed TCR primers. TCRdb reprocessed the PCR reads with MiXCR, giving one entry per CDR3 protein. The sample has 400,000 to 600,000 distinct CDR3 sequences; roughly 24% are singletons. The entry originates in a study of molecular identifiers for immune sequencing clone quantification. Study background: Replicate RNA from about 19,000 or 110,000 naive CD8 T cells formed five aliquots; four were sequenced.

When naive CD8 T cells were sorted, they were gated as CD8+CD4-CCR7+CD45RA+. There are 13 residues in the CDR3. Germline V gene sequence: CDR1 SGHTA, CDR2 FQGNSA. The V gene lost 6 bases and the J gene lost 5 bases, with 13 bases spanning the gap. Whole-study results and caveats: Over 97% of CMV-specific effector molecules, but under 1% of naive ones, were in clones above 20 copies.

The rearrangement uses TRBV7-2 and TRBJ2-5; D tentatively fits TRBD1 or TRBD2 (5 bases each). Sequenced: naive CD8+ T cells from blood, with Jurkat cell RNA spiked in. The subset: FACS-sorted CD8+CD4-CCR7+CD45RA+ naive T cells. This TCR was recovered from a human donor in good health. Some libraries in this study had Jurkat cell RNA spiked in. CDR3 in DNA: TGTGCCAGCAGGGGGACCGGCCCGGAGACCCAGTACTTC. Translation: CASRGTGPETQYF.